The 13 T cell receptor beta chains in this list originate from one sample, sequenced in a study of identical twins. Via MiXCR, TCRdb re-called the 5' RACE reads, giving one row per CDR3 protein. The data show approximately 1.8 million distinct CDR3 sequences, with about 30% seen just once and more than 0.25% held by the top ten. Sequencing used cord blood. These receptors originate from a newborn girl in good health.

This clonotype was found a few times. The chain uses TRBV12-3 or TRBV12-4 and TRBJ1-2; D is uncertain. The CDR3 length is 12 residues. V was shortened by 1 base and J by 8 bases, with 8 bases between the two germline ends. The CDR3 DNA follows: TGTGCCAGCAGTTTAGATGAGGAAGGCTACACCTTC. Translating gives CASSLDEEGYTF.

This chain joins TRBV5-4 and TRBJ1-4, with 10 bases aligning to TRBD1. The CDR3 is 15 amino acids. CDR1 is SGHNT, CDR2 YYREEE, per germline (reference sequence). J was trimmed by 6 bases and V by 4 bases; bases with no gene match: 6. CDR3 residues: CASSAGTGAYEKLFF. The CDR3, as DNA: TGTGCCAGCAGCGCCGGGACAGGGGCGTATGAAAAACTGTTTTTT.

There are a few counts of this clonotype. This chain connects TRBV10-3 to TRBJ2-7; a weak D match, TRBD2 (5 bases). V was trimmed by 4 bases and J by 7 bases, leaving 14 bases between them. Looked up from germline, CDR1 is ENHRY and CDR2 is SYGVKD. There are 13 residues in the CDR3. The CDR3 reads CAISAEVRGEQYF. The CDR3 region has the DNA TGTGCCATCAGTGCGGAGGTCAGAGGGGAGCAGTACTTC.

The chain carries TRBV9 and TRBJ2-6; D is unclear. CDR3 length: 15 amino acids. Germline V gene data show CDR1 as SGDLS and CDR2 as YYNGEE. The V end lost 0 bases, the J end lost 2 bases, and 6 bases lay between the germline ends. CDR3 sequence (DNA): TGTGCCAGCAGCGTAGGGCAGACTGGGGCCAACGTCCTGACTTTC. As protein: CASSVGQTGANVLTF.

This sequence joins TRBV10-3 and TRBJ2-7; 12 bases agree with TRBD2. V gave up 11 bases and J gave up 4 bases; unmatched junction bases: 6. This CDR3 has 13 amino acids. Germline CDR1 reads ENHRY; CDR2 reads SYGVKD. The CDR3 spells CAVLAGGPYEQYF. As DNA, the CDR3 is TGTGCCGTCCTAGCGGGAGGGCCTTACGAGCAGTACTTC.

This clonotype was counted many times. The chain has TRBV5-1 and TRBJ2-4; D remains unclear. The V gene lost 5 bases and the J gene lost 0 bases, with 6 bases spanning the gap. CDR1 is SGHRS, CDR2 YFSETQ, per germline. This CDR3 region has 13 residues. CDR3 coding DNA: TGCGCCAGCAGGGGGATAGCCAAAAACATTCAGTACTTC. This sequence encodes CASRGIAKNIQYF. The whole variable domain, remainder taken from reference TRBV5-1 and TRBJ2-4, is KAGVTQTPRYLIKTRGQQVTLSCSPISGHRSVSWYQQTPGQGLQFLFEYFSETQRNKGNFPGRFSGRQFSNSRSEMNVSTLELGDSALYLCASRGIAKNIQYFGAGTRLSVL.

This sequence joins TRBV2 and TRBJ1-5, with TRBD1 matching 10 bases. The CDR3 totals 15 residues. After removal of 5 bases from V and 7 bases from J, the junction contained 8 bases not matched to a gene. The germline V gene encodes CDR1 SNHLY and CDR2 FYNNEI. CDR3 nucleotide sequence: TGTGCCAGCAGTCGCCGGGACAGGGGTCAACAGCCCCAGCATTTT. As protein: CASSRRDRGQQPQHF.

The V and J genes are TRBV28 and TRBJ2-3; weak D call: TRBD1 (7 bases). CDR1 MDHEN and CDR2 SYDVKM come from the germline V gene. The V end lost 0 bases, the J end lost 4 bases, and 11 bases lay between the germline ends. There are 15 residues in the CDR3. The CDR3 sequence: CASSLWAGGSDTQYF. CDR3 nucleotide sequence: TGTGCCAGCAGTTTATGGGCAGGGGGGTCAGATACGCAGTATTTT. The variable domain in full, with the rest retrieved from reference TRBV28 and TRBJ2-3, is DVKVTQSSRYLVKRTGEKVFLECVQDMDHENMFWYRQDPGLGLRLIYFSYDVKMKEKGDIPEGYSVSREKKERFSLILESASTNQTSMYLCASSLWAGGSDTQYFGPGTRLTVL.

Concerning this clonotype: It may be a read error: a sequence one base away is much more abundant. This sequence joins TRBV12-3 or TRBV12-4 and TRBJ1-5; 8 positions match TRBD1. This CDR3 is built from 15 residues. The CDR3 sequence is CASSYGQGGNQPHHF. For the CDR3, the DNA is TGTGCCAGCAGCTACGGACAGGGCGGCAATCAGCCCCATCATTTT.

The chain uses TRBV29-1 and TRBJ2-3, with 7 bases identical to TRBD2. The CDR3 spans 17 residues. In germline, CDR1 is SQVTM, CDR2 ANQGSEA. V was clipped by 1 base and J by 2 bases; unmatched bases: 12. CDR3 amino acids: CSVEGVAGPSPTDTQYF. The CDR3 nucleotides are TGCAGCGTTGAAGGGGTAGCGGGTCCCTCCCCCACAGATACGCAGTATTTT.

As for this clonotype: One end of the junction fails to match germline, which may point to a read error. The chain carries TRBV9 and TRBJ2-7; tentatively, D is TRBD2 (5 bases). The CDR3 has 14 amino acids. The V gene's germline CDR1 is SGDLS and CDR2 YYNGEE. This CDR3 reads CPSSASRYSYEQYF. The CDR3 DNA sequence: TGTCCCAGCAGCGCTAGCCGATACTCCTACGAGCAGTACTTC.

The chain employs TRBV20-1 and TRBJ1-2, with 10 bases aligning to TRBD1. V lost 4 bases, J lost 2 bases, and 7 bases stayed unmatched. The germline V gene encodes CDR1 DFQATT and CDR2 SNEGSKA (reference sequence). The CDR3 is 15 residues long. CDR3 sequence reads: CSAIARDRGNYGYTF. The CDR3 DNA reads TGCAGTGCTATAGCCCGGGACAGGGGAAACTATGGCTACACCTTC.

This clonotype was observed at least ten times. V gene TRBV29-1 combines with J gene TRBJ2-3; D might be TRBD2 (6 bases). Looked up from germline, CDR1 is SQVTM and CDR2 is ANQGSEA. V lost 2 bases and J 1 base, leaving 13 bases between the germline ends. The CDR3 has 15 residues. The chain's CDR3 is CSVEPQGLRTDTQYF. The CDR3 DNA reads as TGCAGCGTTGAACCCCAGGGACTTCGCACAGATACGCAGTATTTT.